The rows below give T cell receptor beta chains drawn from one sample of a study of vaccination effects on CD4 cells after COVID-19. The antigens of these receptors remain unknown. The repertoire was sequenced with immunoSEQ multiplex PCR; TCRdb's copy has only in-frame clones and lacks some. The sample has around 32,000 clones, about 66% seen once. The sequenced sample was CD4+ T cells from PBMCs cultured with SARS-CoV-2 spike peptides, obtained after COVID-19 vaccination. These receptor sequences come from a human donor who received a COVID-19 vaccine. Both conserved end residues are part of each CDR3. D genes are given only for firm matches. A clone size is listed for some rows: how often the clone was seen (once, few, many), or a class if it is expanded.

j_gene	abundance	d_gene	v_gene	len	CDR3nt	CDR3aa
TRBJ2-5	NA	TRBD1	TRBV25-1	15	TGTGCCAGCAGTGAGAGGGACAGGGCCCAAGAGACCCAGTACTTC	CASSERDRAQETQYF
TRBJ1-1	NA	NA	TRBV5-6	15	TGTGCCAGCAGCTTGGCCGGGGGGACCCGGACTGAAGCTTTCTTT	CASSLAGGTRTEAFF
TRBJ1-1	once	NA	TRBV14	16	TGTGCCAGCAGCCAAGGCGTGGGGGCGCGGACGGGTGAAGCTTTCTTT	CASSQGVGARTGEAFF
TRBJ2-3	NA	NA	TRBV4-1	17	TGCGCCAGCAGCCACTATGGACTCGGGGGTGGCACAGATACGCAGTATTTT	CASSHYGLGGGTDTQYF
TRBJ2-2	many	NA	TRBV20-1	11	TGCAGTGCTACCGAAACCGGGGAGCTGTTTTTT	CSATETGELFF
TRBJ2-4	NA	NA	TRBV3-1/TRBV3-2	18	TGTGCCAGCAGCACCAGGGAGAGGGGGTCTTTTGGCAAAAACATTCAGTACTTC	CASSTRERGSFGKNIQYF
TRBJ2-7	NA	TRBD2	TRBV6-5	14	TGTGCCACCCAAATAGCGGGGGAACACTACGAGCAGTACTTC	CATQIAGEHYEQYF
TRBJ2-5	NA	NA	TRBV18	13	TGTGCCAGCTCACCGGGGACACAAGAGACCCAGTACTTC	CASSPGTQETQYF
TRBJ2-7	few	NA	TRBV9	13	TGTGCCAGCAGCACTAGCCAGGGATACGAGCAGTACTTC	CASSTSQGYEQYF
TRBJ2-1	NA	NA	TRBV7-8	15	TGTGCCAGCAGCTTAGCCGGGACCACCTACAATGAGCAGTTCTTC	CASSLAGTTYNEQFF
TRBJ2-3	NA	NA	TRBV10-3	17	TGTGCCATCAGCAGTTCTAGCGCCTCTACAGCCACAGATACGCAGTATTTT	CAISSSSASTATDTQYF
TRBJ1-3	few	NA	TRBV30	15	TGTGCCTACGCCGGTAAGGGACTCTCTGGAAACACCATATATTTT	CAYAGKGLSGNTIYF
TRBJ2-6	NA	NA	TRBV4-1	16	TGCGCCAGCAGCCATGGTCGACAGCAAGGGGCCAACGTCCTGACTTTC	CASSHGRQQGANVLTF
TRBJ2-5	NA	TRBD2	TRBV7-2	15	TGTGCCAGCAGCTCCGAGCGGGGGATTACGGAGACCCAGTACTTC	CASSSERGITETQYF
TRBJ2-1	NA	TRBD2	TRBV5-1	16	TGCGCCAGCAGCCCGAGGACTAGCGGGGGATACAATGAGCAGTTCTTC	CASSPRTSGGYNEQFF
TRBJ2-1	NA	TRBD2	TRBV19	18	TGTGCCAGTAGTATATTTCGGCCTAGCGGGAGTCTACACAATGAGCAGTTCTTC	CASSIFRPSGSLHNEQFF
TRBJ2-5	NA	TRBD1	TRBV5-5	14	TGTGCCAGCAGCTTGGGCAGGGGGCCGGAGACCCAGTACTTC	CASSLGRGPETQYF
TRBJ2-5	NA	TRBD1	TRBV5-4	14	TGTGCCAGCAGCTTGGGACAGGGACGGGAGACCCAGTACTTC	CASSLGQGRETQYF
TRBJ1-6	NA	NA	TRBV14	14	TGTGCCAGCAGCATTTTCCCAGGGAGTTCACCCCTCCACTTT	CASSIFPGSSPLHF
TRBJ1-2	NA	NA	TRBV7-9	15	TGTGCCAGCAGCTTACTGCAGGCTACAAACTATGGCTACACCTTC	CASSLLQATNYGYTF
TRBJ1-1	NA	NA	TRBV7-8	12	TGTGCCAGCAGCCGGATGAACACTGAAGCTTTCTTT	CASSRMNTEAFF
TRBJ2-7	few	NA	TRBV5-4	14	TGTGCCAGCAGCTTTGCAGGGACCACCTACGAGCAGTACTTC	CASSFAGTTYEQYF
TRBJ2-1	NA	TRBD2	TRBV4-2	18	TGTGCCAGCAGCCGAGGAGGTATCGGGGGGGACACCTACAATGAGCAGTTCTTC	CASSRGGIGGDTYNEQFF
TRBJ1-1	NA	NA	TRBV3-1/TRBV3-2	13	TGTGCCAGCAGCCAAGGACTAGTCCCTCGAGCTTTCTTT	CASSQGLVPRAFF
TRBJ1-3	once	NA	TRBV20-1	13	TGCAGTGCTAATGACGCTACTAGGAACACCATATATTTT	CSANDATRNTIYF
TRBJ2-7	NA	TRBD1	TRBV28	13	TGTGCCAGCAGACCGGGACAGGGGTACGAGCAGTACTTC	CASRPGQGYEQYF
TRBJ2-2	NA	NA	TRBV18	17	TGTGCCAGCTCACCATCCTCCTATATTAAGAACACCGGGGAGCTGTTTTTT	CASSPSSYIKNTGELFF
TRBJ1-2	NA	NA	TRBV19	15	TGTGCCAGTAGTCGGCGTGATGGGATTGGAGGAGGCTACACCTTC	CASSRRDGIGGGYTF
TRBJ2-6	NA	TRBD1	TRBV7-6	19	TGTGCCAGCACGGGGACAGTCGAGCCCCGGCTCTCTGGGGCCAACGTCCTGACTTTC	CASTGTVEPRLSGANVLTF
TRBJ1-6	NA	NA	TRBV30	17	TGTGCCTTATGGACCGGGAAACCTTTCTCCTATAATTCACCCCTCCACTTT	CALWTGKPFSYNSPLHF
TRBJ1-1	NA	TRBD1	TRBV6-5	14	TGTGCCAGCAGTACGGGACAGGGATCGACTGAAGCTTTCTTT	CASSTGQGSTEAFF
TRBJ2-6	NA	NA	TRBV10-3	16	TGTGCGAGCAGGGGGGAGGGTCATGCTGGGGCCAACGTCCTGACTTTC	CASRGEGHAGANVLTF
TRBJ1-1	few	NA	TRBV2	14	TGTGCCAGCATGAATTGGATCTCGGGCACTGAAGCTTTCTTT	CASMNWISGTEAFF
TRBJ1-1	NA	TRBD1	TRBV7-9	14	TGTGCCAGCAGCCCGTACAGGGGGAACACTGAAGCTTTCTTT	CASSPYRGNTEAFF
TRBJ2-3	once	NA	TRBV6-4	16	TGTGCCAGCAGTGACGTGTTGGGAAACCAGATTTTTACGCAGTATTTT	CASSDVLGNQIFTQYF
TRBJ2-1	NA	NA	TRBV7-9	17	TGTGCCAGCAGCTCGAAGGACGGGCTCGTCCTGTACAATGAGCAGTTCTTC	CASSSKDGLVLYNEQFF
TRBJ2-1	NA	TRBD2	TRBV5-8	12	TGTGCCAGCAGGACTAGCGGTAAGGAGCAGTTCTTC	CASRTSGKEQFF
TRBJ1-5	NA	NA	TRBV7-2	14	TGTGCCAGCAGCTTAGAATATAGCAATCAGCCCCAGCATTTT	CASSLEYSNQPQHF
TRBJ1-2	NA	NA	TRBV20-1	11	TGCAGTGCTAGACGAGACTATGGCTACACCTTC	CSARRDYGYTF
TRBJ2-7	NA	NA	TRBV21-1	16	TGTGCCAGCAGCAAACCGATACAGGGAATCACCTACGAGCAGTACTTC	CASSKPIQGITYEQYF
TRBJ2-7	many	TRBD1	TRBV4-1	18	TGCGCCAGCAGCCAAGGGGCGGTCCCACAGGGGGGCATCTACGAGCAGTACTTC	CASSQGAVPQGGIYEQYF
TRBJ1-4	NA	TRBD1	TRBV30	14	TGTGCCTGGAGTGTACAGGGGGTGGGTGAAAAACTGTTTTTT	CAWSVQGVGEKLFF
TRBJ1-2	once	TRBD1	TRBV5-1	15	TGCGCCAGCAGCCCACGGGACAGGCATAACTATGGCTACACCTTC	CASSPRDRHNYGYTF